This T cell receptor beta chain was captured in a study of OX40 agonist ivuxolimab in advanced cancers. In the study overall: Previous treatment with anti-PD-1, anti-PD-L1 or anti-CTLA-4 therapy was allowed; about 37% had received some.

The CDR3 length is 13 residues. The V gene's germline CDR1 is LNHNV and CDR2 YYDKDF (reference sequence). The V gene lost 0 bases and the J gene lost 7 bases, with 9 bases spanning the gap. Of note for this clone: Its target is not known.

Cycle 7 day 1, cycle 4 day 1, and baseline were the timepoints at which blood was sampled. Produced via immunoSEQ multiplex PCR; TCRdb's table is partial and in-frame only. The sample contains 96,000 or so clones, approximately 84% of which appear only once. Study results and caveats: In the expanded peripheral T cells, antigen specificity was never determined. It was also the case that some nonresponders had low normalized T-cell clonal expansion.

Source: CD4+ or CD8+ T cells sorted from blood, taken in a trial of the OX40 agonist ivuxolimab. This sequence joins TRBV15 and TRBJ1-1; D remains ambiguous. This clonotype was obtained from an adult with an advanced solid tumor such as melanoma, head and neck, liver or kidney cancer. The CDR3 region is CATSRDPGSEAFF. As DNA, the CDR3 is TGTGCCACCAGCAGAGATCCGGGTAGTGAAGCTTTCTTT. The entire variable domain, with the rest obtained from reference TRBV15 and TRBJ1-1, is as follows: DAMVIQNPRYQVTQFGKPVTLSCSQTLNHNVMYWYQQKSSQAPKLLFHYYDKDFNNEADTPDNFQSRRPNTSFCFLDIRSPGLGDTAMYLCATSRDPGSEAFFGQGTRLTVV.